A selection of T cell receptor beta chains follows, all from one sample in a study of T cells after yellow fever vaccination. TCRdb used MiXCR to reprocess the 5' RACE reads, holding one entry per CDR3 protein. The sample includes approximately 450,000 distinct CDR3 sequences, around 20% seen only once; the top ten take over 15%. The sample consisted of PBMCs, taken before the yellow fever booster vaccination. The source of these receptors is a man between 18 and 35 years old who received the YFV17D yellow fever vaccine. CDR3s include the opening cysteine and the closing phenylalanine or tryptophan. Fields, in order: D gene, V gene, clone size, J gene, CDR3 protein, CDR3 DNA. D genes are given only for firm matches. Clone size appears in some rows only: once, few, many, or a class for an expanded clone.

D: NA
V: TRBV28
size: few
J: TRBJ1-1
CDR3: CASTSSAGPLGAEAFF
DNA: TGTGCCAGCACCTCTTCCGCCGGGCCCCTGGGCGCTGAAGCTTTCTTT

D: NA
V: TRBV5-1
size: NA
J: TRBJ2-7
CDR3: CASSLVAEYEQYF
DNA: TGCGCCAGCAGCTTGGTTGCAGAATACGAGCAGTACTTC

D: NA
V: TRBV20-1
size: few
J: TRBJ1-1
CDR3: CSAGGGPGMTAEAFF
DNA: TGCAGTGCCGGGGGGGGGCCAGGGATGACCGCTGAAGCTTTCTTT

D: TRBD2
V: TRBV6-2/TRBV6-3
size: NA
J: TRBJ2-5
CDR3: CASTQPGASGQETQYF
DNA: TGTGCCAGCACTCAGCCCGGGGCTAGCGGCCAAGAGACCCAGTACTTC

D: NA
V: TRBV6-5
size: few
J: TRBJ1-2
CDR3: CASKQDARGYTF
DNA: TGTGCCAGCAAACAGGACGCGAGGGGCTACACCTTC

D: NA
V: TRBV7-6
size: few
J: TRBJ2-1
CDR3: CASSLATRGYNEQFF
DNA: TGTGCCAGCAGCTTAGCGACTAGGGGGTACAATGAGCAGTTCTTC

D: NA
V: TRBV10-3
size: NA
J: TRBJ1-5
CDR3: CAISASRVGNQPQHF
DNA: TGTGCCATCAGTGCGTCAAGGGTCGGCAATCAGCCCCAGCATTTT

D: NA
V: TRBV7-9
size: NA
J: TRBJ1-4
CDR3: CASSSRGAGEKLFF
DNA: TGTGCCAGCAGCTCGAGGGGGGCAGGAGAAAAACTGTTTTTT

D: TRBD1
V: TRBV7-2
size: NA
J: TRBJ1-6
CDR3: CASRGTGISLHF
DNA: TGTGCCAGCAGGGGGACAGGGATAAGCCTCCACTTT

D: NA
V: TRBV6-5
size: few
J: TRBJ1-4
CDR3: CASIDRHNEKLFF
DNA: TGTGCCAGCATCGACAGACATAATGAAAAACTGTTTTTT

D: NA
V: TRBV6-5
size: NA
J: TRBJ2-5
CDR3: CASSYEFQETQYF
DNA: TGTGCCAGCAGTTACGAATTTCAAGAGACCCAGTACTTC

D: NA
V: TRBV6-2/TRBV6-3
size: NA
J: TRBJ1-1
CDR3: CASSYAGTEAFF
DNA: TGTGCCAGCAGTTACGCGGGGACTGAAGCTTTCTTT

D: TRBD1
V: TRBV18
size: few
J: TRBJ1-1
CDR3: CASSPGTGETEAFF
DNA: TGTGCCAGCTCACCGGGGACAGGGGAGACTGAAGCTTTCTTT

D: NA
V: TRBV7-8
size: many
J: TRBJ2-3
CDR3: CASSSRRVTYSSTDTQYF
DNA: TGTGCCAGCAGCTCCCGACGAGTGACATATTCTAGCACAGATACGCAGTATTTT

D: TRBD1
V: TRBV29-1
size: few
J: TRBJ2-1
CDR3: CSVETGAGNEQFF
DNA: TGCAGCGTCGAGACAGGGGCGGGCAATGAGCAGTTCTTC

D: TRBD1
V: TRBV20-1
size: few
J: TRBJ1-3
CDR3: CSARSLGQGDSGNTIYF
DNA: TGCAGTGCTAGGAGCTTGGGACAGGGAGACTCTGGAAACACCATATATTTT

D: TRBD1
V: TRBV6-1
size: NA
J: TRBJ1-5
CDR3: CASRLGTGRNQPQHF
DNA: TGTGCCAGCAGATTAGGGACAGGGCGCAATCAGCCCCAGCATTTT

D: TRBD1
V: TRBV7-3
size: few
J: TRBJ2-2
CDR3: CASNDDRVGELFF
DNA: TGTGCCAGCAACGATGACAGGGTCGGGGAGCTGTTTTTT

D: NA
V: TRBV7-6
size: few
J: TRBJ2-3
CDR3: CASSLEGRDTQYF
DNA: TGTGCCAGCAGCTTGGAGGGACGAGATACGCAGTATTTT

D: NA
V: TRBV12-3/TRBV12-4
size: few
J: TRBJ1-5
CDR3: CASSSADGGNQPQHF
DNA: TGTGCCAGCAGTTCCGCGGACGGGGGGAATCAGCCCCAGCATTTT

D: NA
V: TRBV20-1
size: NA
J: TRBJ1-2
CDR3: CSARGQANYGYTF
DNA: TGCAGTGCTAGAGGACAGGCGAACTATGGCTACACCTTC

D: NA
V: TRBV9
size: NA
J: TRBJ1-5
CDR3: CASSVEGTQPQHF
DNA: TGTGCCAGCAGCGTAGAAGGGACTCAGCCCCAGCATTTT

D: NA
V: TRBV20-1
size: few
J: TRBJ1-4
CDR3: CSAKRSNEKLFF
DNA: TGCAGTGCTAAGAGATCTAATGAAAAACTGTTTTTT

D: TRBD2
V: TRBV24-1
size: NA
J: TRBJ2-3
CDR3: CATSEGLAGGLGDTQYF
DNA: TGTGCCACCAGTGAGGGACTAGCGGGGGGCCTCGGAGATACGCAGTATTTT

D: NA
V: TRBV12-2
size: NA
J: TRBJ1-1
CDR3: CASRLLSGDPSMEKAFF
DNA: TGTGCAAGTCGCCTACTTTCAGGAGATCCCTCGATGGAGAAAGCTTTCTTT

D: NA
V: TRBV5-1
size: NA
J: TRBJ2-2
CDR3: CASSMAVGRETGELFF
DNA: TGCGCCAGCAGCATGGCGGTCGGTCGCGAGACCGGGGAGCTGTTTTTT

D: NA
V: TRBV5-1
size: few
J: TRBJ1-4
CDR3: CASSLGLMDSGGKLFF
DNA: TGCGCCAGCAGCTTGGGATTAATGGACTCTGGAGGAAAACTGTTTTTT

D: NA
V: TRBV5-5
size: NA
J: TRBJ2-1
CDR3: CASSWSGTAWQFF
DNA: TGTGCCAGCAGCTGGTCTGGTACCGCATGGCAGTTCTTC

D: TRBD2
V: TRBV13
size: NA
J: TRBJ2-7
CDR3: CASSPGGAHNEQYF
DNA: TGTGCCAGCAGCCCCGGGGGGGCCCACAACGAGCAGTACTTC

D: NA
V: TRBV5-5
size: NA
J: TRBJ1-4
CDR3: CASSQGFTEKLFF
DNA: TGTGCCAGCTCACAGGGTTTTACTGAAAAACTGTTTTTT

D: NA
V: TRBV12-3/TRBV12-4
size: few
J: TRBJ2-1
CDR3: CASSSSWDEQFF
DNA: TGTGCCAGCAGTTCCTCTTGGGATGAGCAGTTCTTC

D: NA
V: TRBV15
size: many
J: TRBJ1-6
CDR3: CATSRDRGQYSPLHF
DNA: TGTGCCACCAGCAGAGATCGGGGGCAGTATTCACCCCTCCACTTT

D: TRBD2
V: TRBV7-9
size: few
J: TRBJ2-3
CDR3: CASSPGTSFPDTQYF
DNA: TGTGCCAGCAGCCCAGGGACTAGCTTCCCAGATACGCAGTATTTT

D: NA
V: TRBV5-1
size: many
J: TRBJ2-1
CDR3: CASSLHGNYNEQFF
DNA: TGCGCCAGCAGCTTGCATGGGAACTACAATGAGCAGTTCTTC

D: NA
V: TRBV5-1
size: few
J: TRBJ2-2
CDR3: CASSLDRDTGELFF
DNA: TGCGCCAGCAGCTTGGACAGGGACACCGGGGAGCTGTTTTTT

D: NA
V: TRBV9
size: once
J: TRBJ2-1
CDR3: CASSLGHGLNEQFF
DNA: TGTGCCAGCAGCCTAGGGCATGGTTTGAATGAGCAGTTCTTC

D: NA
V: TRBV6-5
size: NA
J: TRBJ1-5
CDR3: CASSGRGQPQHF
DNA: TGTGCCAGCTCAGGGAGAGGACAGCCCCAGCATTTT

D: TRBD2
V: TRBV18
size: few
J: TRBJ2-1
CDR3: CASSPAGPGTSPYNEQFF
DNA: TGTGCCAGCTCACCGGCCGGGCCCGGGACTAGCCCGTACAATGAGCAGTTCTTC

D: TRBD1
V: TRBV5-4
size: many
J: TRBJ2-1
CDR3: CASSLGDRGTREQFF
DNA: TGTGCCAGCAGCTTGGGGGACAGGGGGACACGGGAGCAGTTCTTC

D: NA
V: TRBV6-6
size: few
J: TRBJ1-4
CDR3: CASSYVGQVLGKLFF
DNA: TGTGCCAGCAGTTACGTGGGGCAGGTCCTCGGAAAACTGTTTTTT